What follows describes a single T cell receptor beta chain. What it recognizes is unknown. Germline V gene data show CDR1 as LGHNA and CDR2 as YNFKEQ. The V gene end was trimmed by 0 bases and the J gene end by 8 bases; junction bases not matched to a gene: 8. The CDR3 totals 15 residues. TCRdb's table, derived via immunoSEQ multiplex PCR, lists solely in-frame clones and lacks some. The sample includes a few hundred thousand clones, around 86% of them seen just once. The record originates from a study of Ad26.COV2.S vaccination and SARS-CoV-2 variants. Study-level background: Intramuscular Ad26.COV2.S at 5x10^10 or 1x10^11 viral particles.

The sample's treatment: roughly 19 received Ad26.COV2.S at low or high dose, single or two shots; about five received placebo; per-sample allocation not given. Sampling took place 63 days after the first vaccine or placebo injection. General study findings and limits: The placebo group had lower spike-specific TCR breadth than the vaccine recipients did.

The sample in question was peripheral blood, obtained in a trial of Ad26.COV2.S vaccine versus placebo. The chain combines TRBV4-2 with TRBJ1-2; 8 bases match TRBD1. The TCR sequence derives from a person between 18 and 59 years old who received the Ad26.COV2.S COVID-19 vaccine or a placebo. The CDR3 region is CASSQEATGELGYTF. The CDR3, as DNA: TGTGCCAGCAGCCAAGAAGCGACAGGGGAGTTGGGCTACACCTTC.